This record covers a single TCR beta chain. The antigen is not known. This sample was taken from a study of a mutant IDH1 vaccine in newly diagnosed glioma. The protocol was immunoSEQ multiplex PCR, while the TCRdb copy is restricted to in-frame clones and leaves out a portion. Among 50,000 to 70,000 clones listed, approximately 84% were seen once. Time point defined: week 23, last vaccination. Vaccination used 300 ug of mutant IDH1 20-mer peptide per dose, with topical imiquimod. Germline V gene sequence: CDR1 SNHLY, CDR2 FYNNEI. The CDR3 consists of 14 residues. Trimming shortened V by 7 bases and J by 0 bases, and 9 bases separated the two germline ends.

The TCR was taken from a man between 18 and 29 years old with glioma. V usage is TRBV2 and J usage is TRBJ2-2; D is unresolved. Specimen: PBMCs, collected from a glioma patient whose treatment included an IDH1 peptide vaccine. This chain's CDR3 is CASITSANTGELFF. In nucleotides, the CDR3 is TGTGCCAGCATTACGTCAGCGAACACCGGGGAGCTGTTTTTT.